The 4 T cell receptor beta chains below come from one sample, sequenced in a study of regulatory T cells in long-lasting Graves disease. The time point denotes: persistent/refractory GD, antithyroid drugs over 5 years with positive TRAb. RNA from PBMCs was the source of the TCR library. Building of the TCR beta libraries involved iRepertoire HTBI primers and Arm-PCR of CDR3 regions. MiXCR, applied by TCRdb to the multiplex PCR reads, yields one record per CDR3 protein. The table lists 300,000 or so distinct CDR3 sequences, roughly a fifth of them singletons. The sample was peripheral blood mononuclear cells (PBMCs), taken when the disease was refractory, from a patient treated with antithyroid drugs. All receptors come from a female donor with Graves disease.

CDR3 region: CASRALRDRSTEQYF. The CDR3 DNA sequence: TGTGCCAGCAGAGCACTCCGGGACAGGAGTACCGAGCAGTACTTC. The rearrangement links TRBV28 to TRBJ2-7; TRBD1 aligns across 8 bases. The CDR3 is made up of 15 amino acids. The germline V gene has CDR1 MDHEN and CDR2 SYDVKM. Unmatched junction bases numbered 13, after V lost 6 bases and J lost 6 bases. The whole variable domain, filled in from reference TRBV28 and TRBJ2-7, reads DVKVTQSSRYLVKRTGEKVFLECVQDMDHENMFWYRQDPGLGLRLIYFSYDVKMKEKGDIPEGYSVSREKKERFSLILESASTNQTSMYLCASRALRDRSTEQYFGPGTRLTVT.

This clonotype was found many times. The gene calls are TRBV15 and TRBJ2-2, with 7 bases that match TRBD1. Losses at the gene ends were 1 base for V and 0 bases for J; bases not matched to a gene: 2. CDR1 LNHNV and CDR2 YYDKDF come from the germline V gene (reference sequence). The CDR3 loop spans 16 amino acids. As DNA, the CDR3 is TGTGCCACCAGCAGAGCGACAGGGCCGAACACCGGGGAGCTGTTTTTT. Translated: CATSRATGPNTGELFF.

J is TRBJ1-2 and V is TRBV19; D call uncertain. CDR3 length: 10 amino acids. Trimming left V 6 bases short and J 12 bases short, with 11 bases between. Germline V CDR1 and CDR2: LNHDA, SQIVND (reference sequence). The CDR3 DNA reads TGTGCCAGTAGGACGGGGAGGCACACCTTC. Amino acids: CASRTGRHTF.

This clonotype has more than one count but fewer than ten. The chain has TRBV3-1 and TRBJ2-7; 13 nucleotides align to TRBD2. This CDR3 spans 15 amino acids. The junction had 3 bases not matched to a gene; V was cut back by 2 bases and J by 5 bases. Germline CDR1 is LGHDT and CDR2 is YNNKEL (reference sequence). CDR3 in DNA: TGTGCCAGCAGCCAAAGACTAGCGGGGGGCCACGAGCAGTACTTC. This gives the protein CASSQRLAGGHEQYF.